Presented here are 22 T cell receptor beta chains from one specimen sequenced in a study of OX40 agonist ivuxolimab in advanced cancers. Data came from immunoSEQ multiplex PCR; TCRdb stores just in-frame clones and leaves some out. The repertoire consists of approximately 60,000 clones, with over 65% occurring once and the leading ten covering less than 2.5%. Sequenced material: CD4+ or CD8+ T cells sorted from blood, taken in a trial of the OX40 agonist ivuxolimab. The origin of the receptors is an adult with an advanced solid tumor such as melanoma, head and neck, liver or kidney cancer.

J is TRBJ2-1 and V is TRBV11-2, with D perhaps matching TRBD2 (6 bases). CDR1 and CDR2 (germline): SGHAT, FQNNGV. The V end was cut by 4 bases, the J end by 6 bases, with 16 bases between. The CDR3 runs to 15 residues. The CDR3 loop reads CASSSRGSGANEQFF. The CDR3 DNA reads as TGTGCCAGCAGCTCCCGGGGTAGCGGTGCCAATGAGCAGTTCTTC.

The chain employs TRBV27 and TRBJ2-7; maybe TRBD2 (6 bases). Trimming pared 0 bases from V and 3 bases from J, leaving 12 bases between. CDR1 is MNHEY, CDR2 SMNVEV, per germline (reference sequence). The CDR3 sequence is 15 residues long. The CDR3: CASSLSGGAVYEQYF. CDR3 DNA: TGTGCCAGCAGTTTATCTGGCGGGGCCGTCTACGAGCAGTACTTC.

The gene calls are TRBV12-5 and TRBJ2-2, with D uncertain. Trimming took 4 bases from V and 6 from J, leaving 6 bases between them. The CDR3 runs 12 residues. CDR1 LGHNT and CDR2 FRNRAP come from the germline V gene. DNA for the CDR3: TGTGCTAGTGGTTCCCGTCCCGGGGAGCTGTTTTTT. Its translation is CASGSRPGELFF.

This chain uses TRBV29-1 with TRBJ2-1; 11 nucleotides match TRBD1. Germline CDR1 and CDR2: SQVTM and ANQGSEA. J was trimmed by 6 bases and V by 7 bases; bases with no gene match: 2. This CDR3 is built from 12 residues. CDR3 protein: CSAGQGGNEQFF. For the CDR3, the DNA is TGCAGCGCGGGACAGGGGGGCAATGAGCAGTTCTTC.

The rearrangement uses TRBV7-2 and TRBJ2-1, with D uncertain. V dropped 5 bases and J dropped 5 bases, with 10 bases sitting between them. The germline V gene encodes CDR1 SGHTA and CDR2 FQGNSA. There are 13 residues in the CDR3. In DNA, the CDR3 is TGTGCCAGCAGCCCAGGACCGGACAATGAGCAGTTCTTC. Encoded protein: CASSPGPDNEQFF.

This chain links TRBV30 with TRBJ1-4; D might be TRBD1 (5 bases). The CDR3 length is 13 residues. V was shortened by 0 bases and J by 8 bases, with 10 bases between the two germline ends. Germline V lookup: CDR1 GTSNPN, CDR2 SVGIG (reference sequence). CDR3 loop: CAWSVQEGEKLFF. CDR3 nucleotide sequence: TGTGCCTGGAGTGTACAGGAGGGCGAAAAACTGTTTTTT. Together with reference TRBV30 and TRBJ1-4, the CDR3 gives the full variable domain: SQTIHQWPATLVQPVGSPLSLECTVEGTSNPNLYWYRQAAGRGLQLLFYSVGIGQISSEVPQNLSASRPQDRQFILSSKKLLLSDSGFYLCAWSVQEGEKLFFGSGTQLSVL.

This sequence joins TRBV11-2 and TRBJ2-7; D may correspond to TRBD1 or TRBD2 (5 bases each). This CDR3 spans 13 amino acids. V dropped 1 base and J dropped 6 bases, with 10 bases sitting between them. CDR1 is SGHAT and CDR2 is FQNNGV in the germline V gene. The CDR3 nucleotides are TGTGCCAGCAGCTTAGGTTCAGGGACCGAGCAGTACTTC. Its translation is CASSLGSGTEQYF.

This rearrangement joins TRBV4-3 to TRBJ2-7, with unresolved D. The CDR3 extends over 13 amino acids. Trimming left V 0 bases short and J 3 bases short, with 6 bases between. Germline V gene data show CDR1 as LGHNA and CDR2 as YSLEER. The CDR3 here is CASSQEVSYEQYF. CDR3 nucleotide sequence: TGCGCCAGCAGCCAAGAGGTCAGCTACGAGCAGTACTTC.

CDR3 in amino acids: CASSPGLAGGTDTQYF. The CDR3 region has the DNA TGTGCCAGCAGCCCGGGACTAGCGGGGGGGACAGATACGCAGTATTTT. The chain carries TRBV5-4 and TRBJ2-3, with 16 positions matching TRBD2. Trimming took 4 bases from V and 3 from J; bases not matched to a gene: 2. Germline V gives CDR1 SGHNT, CDR2 YYREEE (reference sequence). The CDR3 extends over 16 amino acids. The full variable domain, its missing parts supplied by reference TRBV5-4 and TRBJ2-3, is ETGVTQSPTHLIKTRGQQVTLRCSSQSGHNTVSWYQQALGQGPQFIFQYYREEENGRGNFPPRFSGLQFPNYSSELNVNALELDDSALYLCASSPGLAGGTDTQYFGPGTRLTVL.

V and J are TRBV29-1 and TRBJ1-4, with TRBD1 matching over 7 bases. The CDR3 is made up of 14 amino acids. Looked up from germline, CDR1 is SQVTM and CDR2 is ANQGSEA. Trimming removed 3 bases from V and 5 bases from J; junction bases left unmatched: 6. CDR3 nucleotides: TGCAGCGTTGAGGGAGGGACAGACAATGAAAAACTGTTTTTT. It specifies CSVEGGTDNEKLFF.

The rearrangement joins TRBV19 to TRBJ2-7, with D perhaps TRBD1 (6 bases). Germline loops: CDR1 LNHDA, CDR2 SQIVND (reference sequence). The ends were cut back, 3 bases at V and 2 bases at J, with 14 bases in the middle. This CDR3 has 15 residues. The CDR3 protein is CASSMSGDRPYEQYF. CDR3 nucleotide sequence: TGTGCCAGTAGTATGTCCGGTGACAGGCCCTACGAGCAGTACTTC.

This clone was detected only once. The rearrangement joins TRBV27 to TRBJ2-7; a possible D gene is TRBD2 (5 bases). Trimming took 3 bases from V and 1 from J, leaving 10 bases between them. This CDR3 spans 14 amino acids. The germline V gene encodes CDR1 MNHEY and CDR2 SMNVEV (reference sequence). The chain's CDR3 is CASSFISESYEQYF. The CDR3 DNA follows: TGTGCCAGCAGTTTTATTAGCGAATCCTACGAGCAGTACTTC.

The chain is built from TRBV7-2 and TRBJ2-1; D unclear. The CDR3 has 18 residues. Germline V gene sequence: CDR1 SGHTA, CDR2 FQGNSA. V dropped 1 base and J dropped 0 bases, with 16 bases sitting between them. CDR3 in DNA: TGTGCCAGCAGCTTAGTAGTTGGTGCGGCTGGCTCCTACAATGAGCAGTTCTTC. This sequence encodes CASSLVVGAAGSYNEQFF.

Only one count was recorded for this clone. The rearrangement links TRBV11-3 to TRBJ1-3; D call uncertain. The length of the CDR3 is 16 residues. V lost 0 bases to trimming and J lost 1 base, with 10 bases between them. CDR1 and CDR2 from the germline V gene are SGHNT and YENEEA. The CDR3 loop reads CASSLDLITSGNTIYF. CDR3 coding DNA: TGTGCCAGCAGCTTAGATTTAATTACATCTGGAAACACCATATATTTT.

Regarding this clone: Additional DNA sequences in this sample encode the identical CDR3. This sequence joins TRBV6-5 and TRBJ2-7, with 7 bases identical to TRBD1. V lost 9 bases and J lost 4; bases outside the gene matches: 12. Germline V CDR1 and CDR2: MNHEY, SVGAGI. This CDR3 spans 14 amino acids. As DNA, the CDR3 is TGTGCCAGTATCAACATGGGACAGAAGTACGAGCAGTACTTC. It encodes CASINMGQKYEQYF.

CDR3 protein: CSVHHGAANTGELFF. The CDR3 nucleotides read TGCAGCGTCCACCACGGGGCGGCAAACACCGGGGAGCTGTTTTTT. The rearrangement joins TRBV29-1 to TRBJ2-2, with D perhaps given as TRBD1 or TRBD2 (5 bases each). Germline loops: CDR1 SQVTM, CDR2 ANQGSEA. CDR3 length equals 15 residues. V was trimmed by 6 bases and J by 2 bases, leaving 16 bases between them.

Only one count was recorded for this clone. The chain carries TRBV19 and TRBJ2-3, with 11 bases matching TRBD2. The V and J ends lost 5 bases and 2 bases, in that order; junction bases with no gene match: 3. The CDR3 has 15 residues. Germline loops: CDR1 LNHDA, CDR2 SQIVND (reference sequence). CDR3 nucleotide sequence: TGTGCCAGTAGTCGACTAGCGGGGAACACAGATACGCAGTATTTT. Translation gives CASSRLAGNTDTQYF. The whole variable domain, remainder taken from reference TRBV19 and TRBJ2-3, is DGGITQSPKYLFRKEGQNVTLSCEQNLNHDAMYWYRQDPGQGLRLIYYSQIVNDFQKGDIAEGYSVSREKKESFPLTVTSAQKNPTAFYLCASSRLAGNTDTQYFGPGTRLTVL.

This chain uses TRBV5-6 with TRBJ1-6; no firm D call. V shed 0 bases and J shed 3 bases, with 7 bases lying between them. CDR1 and CDR2 (germline): SGHDT, YYEEEE. The CDR3 is 15 residues long. The CDR3 sequence is CASSLGPGYNSPLHF. DNA of the CDR3: TGTGCCAGCAGCTTGGGCCCTGGCTATAATTCACCCCTCCACTTT.

This clone was seen a few times. The J gene is TRBJ2-7, the V gene TRBV6-1, with D unclear. Trimming took 7 bases from V and 0 from J, leaving 16 bases between them. There are 15 residues in the CDR3. Germline CDR1 reads MNHNS; CDR2 reads SASEGT. The CDR3 sequence: CASTRGPVSSYEQYF. CDR3 nucleotide sequence: TGTGCCAGCACACGAGGACCGGTGAGCTCCTACGAGCAGTACTTC.

The V and J genes are TRBV25-1 and TRBJ2-7, with unresolved D. Germline V gene lookup returns CDR1 MGHDK and CDR2 SYGVNS. The V end was cut by 1 base, the J end by 3 bases, with 4 bases between. CDR3 length: 12 residues. This chain's CDR3 is CASSESYYEQYF. The CDR3 DNA is TGTGCCAGCAGTGAATCTTACTACGAGCAGTACTTC.

The V call is TRBV5-4, the J call TRBJ2-5; D may be TRBD2 (5 bases). CDR1 is SGHNT and CDR2 is YYREEE in the germline V gene (reference sequence). The CDR3 has 15 amino acids. Deletions cut 4 bases from V and 3 bases from J, with 16 bases between. The chain's CDR3 is CASSPDQRGKETQYF. CDR3 bases: TGTGCCAGCAGCCCAGATCAAAGAGGGAAAGAGACCCAGTACTTC.

The J gene is TRBJ2-7, the V gene TRBV28; TRBD1 matches at 11 bases. CDR3 length: 15 residues. Trimming at V came to 5 bases and at J to 3 bases, leaving 6 bases not matched to a gene. Germline V gene lookup returns CDR1 MDHEN and CDR2 SYDVKM. Written as DNA, the CDR3 is TGTGCCAGCAGTGGGACAGGGGGAAGTTTCTACGAGCAGTACTTC. This sequence encodes CASSGTGGSFYEQYF. Full variable domain (remainder filled in from reference TRBV28 and TRBJ2-7): DVKVTQSSRYLVKRTGEKVFLECVQDMDHENMFWYRQDPGLGLRLIYFSYDVKMKEKGDIPEGYSVSREKKERFSLILESASTNQTSMYLCASSGTGGSFYEQYFGPGTRLTVT.